This entry lists 17 T cell receptor beta chains sequenced from one sample in a study of immune cell composition in non-small cell lung cancer. Method: immunoSEQ multiplex PCR; TCRdb's copy keeps in-frame clones and lacks some. This repertoire shows about 2,000 clones, 72% found once; its top ten account for more than 8%. The normal lung sample lay at least 3 cm, and maximally far, from the tumour. Sample: non-adjacent lung tissue. The receptors derive from a human donor with non-small cell lung cancer.

This chain connects TRBV15 to TRBJ1-4; no clear D. The germline gives CDR1 LNHNV, CDR2 YYDKDF (reference sequence). Trimming pared 1 base from V and 0 bases from J, leaving 12 bases between. The CDR3 length is 17 residues. CDR3 sequence: CATSRGNSRATNEKLFF. In nucleotides, the CDR3 is TGTGCCACCAGCAGAGGAAACTCCCGAGCAACTAATGAAAAACTGTTTTTT.

This chain uses TRBV5-4 with TRBJ2-2; 8 positions match TRBD1. V gave up 2 bases and J gave up 3 bases; unmatched junction bases: 12. The CDR3 is made up of 18 amino acids. In germline, CDR1 is SGHNT, CDR2 YYREEE (reference sequence). The CDR3, as DNA: TGTGCCAGCAGCTTATGGCAGGGGGCGAACGAGGACACCGGGGAGCTGTTTTTT. This gives the protein CASSLWQGANEDTGELFF.

This chain links TRBV28 with TRBJ1-2; 7 bases agree with TRBD1. Germline trimming cut 4 bases from V and 6 bases from J; bases unmatched to any gene: 8. CDR1 MDHEN and CDR2 SYDVKM come from the germline V gene. The CDR3 length is 14 residues. CDR3 residues: CASSSTGETHGYTF. CDR3 nucleotides: TGTGCCAGCAGTTCAACAGGGGAAACCCATGGCTACACCTTC.

The J gene is TRBJ2-7, the V gene TRBV6-1, with a tentative D call TRBD2 (5 bases). CDR1 is MNHNS and CDR2 is SASEGT in the germline V gene. The CDR3 length is 15 residues. V was clipped by 4 bases and J by 3 bases, with 16 bases between them. The CDR3 DNA follows: TGTGCCAGCAGTGCGACTTCTAGCAGCGTCTACGAGCAGTACTTC. Protein: CASSATSSSVYEQYF.

The gene calls are TRBV19 and TRBJ2-5, with TRBD1 matching 9 bases. V shed 8 bases, J shed 4 bases, and the junction held 11 bases outside the gene matches. Germline-derived CDR1 and CDR2 are LNHDA and SQIVND (reference sequence). The length of the CDR3 is 15 residues. For the CDR3, the DNA is TGTGCCAGTTCCGCCGGGACAGGGTTGGCAGAGACCCAGTACTTC. Encoded protein: CASSAGTGLAETQYF.

V and J are TRBV7-9 and TRBJ2-2; 7 bases align to TRBD2. Germline V CDR1 and CDR2: SEHNR, FQNEAQ (reference sequence). V gave up 6 bases and J gave up 2 bases; unmatched junction bases: 12. The CDR3 contains 17 residues. The CDR3 DNA reads as TGTGCCAGCAGTTACCACTTGGGGAGGGCCAACACCGGGGAGCTGTTTTTT. Amino acid sequence: CASSYHLGRANTGELFF.

V is TRBV7-3 and J is TRBJ2-1; 9 nucleotides match TRBD2. V lost 7 bases and J lost 8; bases outside the gene matches: 9. The germline V gene encodes CDR1 SGHTA and CDR2 FQGTGA. CDR3 length: 14 amino acids. Here the CDR3 reads CASMTSGRSHEQFF. The CDR3 DNA follows: TGTGCCAGCATGACGAGCGGGAGGTCTCATGAGCAGTTCTTC. Looking up the rest from reference TRBV7-3 and TRBJ2-1 gives the full variable domain: GAGVSQTPSNKVTEKGKYVELRCDPISGHTALYWYRQSLGQGPEFLIYFQGTGAADDSGLPNDRFFAVRPEGSVSTLKIQRTERGDSAVYLCASMTSGRSHEQFFGPGTRLTVL.

In this sample, this clone turned up once. J is TRBJ2-7 and V is TRBV18, with a weak D call TRBD1 (6 bases). V was shortened by 2 bases and J by 11 bases, with 28 bases between the two germline ends. The length of the CDR3 is 17 residues. Germline V gene lookup returns CDR1 KGHSH and CDR2 LQKENI. CDR3 protein: CASSPRQVYQSPTSKYF. The CDR3 DNA reads as TGTGCCAGCTCACCAAGACAGGTCTACCAAAGCCCCACGAGCAAGTACTTC. The full variable domain, completed using reference TRBV18 and TRBJ2-7, is NAGVMQNPRHLVRRRGQEARLRCSPMKGHSHVYWYRQLPEEGLKFMVYLQKENIIDESGMPKERFSAEFPKEGPSILRIQQVVRGDSAAYFCASSPRQVYQSPTSKYFGPGTRLTVT.

A few counts support this clone. The gene calls are TRBV4-1 and TRBJ2-7, with 8 positions matching TRBD2. Germline trimming cut 3 bases from V and 3 bases from J; bases unmatched to any gene: 7. Per germline, CDR1 MGHRA and CDR2 YSYEKL. The CDR3 has 15 residues. The CDR3: CASSQTTGTSYEQYF. The CDR3 bases are TGCGCCAGCAGCCAGACTACCGGGACTAGCTACGAGCAGTACTTC.

The chain carries TRBV5-1 and TRBJ2-3, with a tentative D call TRBD1 (5 bases). From germline, CDR1 is SGHRS and CDR2 YFSETQ. This CDR3 spans 17 amino acids. Trimming left V 0 bases short and J 2 bases short, with 16 bases between. The CDR3 loop is CASSLAVGARITDTQYF. The CDR3 nucleotides read TGCGCCAGCAGCTTGGCAGTAGGGGCCAGGATCACAGATACGCAGTATTTT.

This CDR3 reads CASSPGLQSYEQYF. CDR3 DNA: TGTGCCAGCAGCCCAGGACTACAGAGCTACGAGCAGTACTTC. J is TRBJ2-7 and V is TRBV7-9; D is perhaps TRBD2 (6 bases). V was pared by 5 bases and J by 3 bases, with 14 bases between. Germline CDR1 reads SEHNR; CDR2 reads FQNEAQ (reference sequence). The length of the CDR3 is 14 residues.

The V gene is TRBV29-1, the J gene TRBJ1-1; no clear D gene. V shed 4 bases and J shed 5 bases, with 8 bases lying between them. The CDR3 loop spans 11 amino acids. CDR1 and CDR2 from the germline V gene are SQVTM and ANQGSEA. The CDR3 spells CSVVYGTEAFF. In DNA, the CDR3 is TGCAGCGTTGTATACGGGACTGAAGCTTTCTTT.

This clone has only a few counts. The chain couples TRBV6-1 to TRBJ1-5, with D tentatively TRBD1 (5 bases). CDR3 length: 14 residues. Trimming took 7 bases from V and 6 from J, leaving 16 bases between them. Germline V CDR1 and CDR2: MNHNS, SASEGT. The CDR3 DNA reads TGTGCCAGCAAGGCCCGGGGGTTCACTCAGCCCCAGCATTTT. The encoded protein is CASKARGFTQPQHF.

The chain has TRBV2 and TRBJ2-7; TRBD2 agrees at 7 bases. The CDR3 sequence is 12 residues long. J gave up 4 bases and V 5 bases, and 2 bases lay outside the gene matches. Per the germline V gene, CDR1 is SNHLY and CDR2 is FYNNEI. The CDR3 DNA reads TGTGCCAGCAGTAGGACTAGGTACGAGCAGTACTTC. Translating it yields CASSRTRYEQYF. The entire variable domain, with the rest obtained from reference TRBV2 and TRBJ2-7, is as follows: EPEVTQTPSHQVTQMGQEVILRCVPISNHLYFYWYRQILGQKVEFLVSFYNNEISEKSEIFDDQFSVERPDGSNFTLKIRSTKLEDSAMYFCASSRTRYEQYFGPGTRLTVT.

As to this clone: Its ends do not fully match the called genes, so a read error is possible. The chain carries TRBV5-1 and TRBJ2-1; unclear D gene. The germline V gene encodes CDR1 SGHRS and CDR2 YFSETQ. The CDR3 spans 13 residues. CDR3 bases: TGCGCCAGCAGCTTGGGAGGCCCCAATGGGCAGTTCTTC. Translated, it gives CASSLGGPNGQFF. Looking up the rest from reference TRBV5-1 and TRBJ2-1 gives the full variable domain: KAGVTQTPRYLIKTRGQQVTLSCSPISGHRSVSWYQQTPGQGLQFLFEYFSETQRNKGNFPGRFSGRQFSNSRSEMNVSTLELGDSALYLCASSLGGPNGQFFGPGTRLTVL.

The rearrangement links TRBV19 to TRBJ1-4, with D tentatively TRBD1 (5 bases). The germline gives CDR1 LNHDA, CDR2 SQIVND (reference sequence). Deletions cut 8 bases from V and 14 bases from J, with 15 bases between. The CDR3 spans 11 residues. CDR3: CASYTRQGLFF. The CDR3 DNA reads TGTGCCAGTTATACCCGGCAGGGCCTGTTTTTT. Based on the CDR3 plus reference TRBV19 and TRBJ1-4, the full variable domain is DGGITQSPKYLFRKEGQNVTLSCEQNLNHDAMYWYRQDPGQGLRLIYYSQIVNDFQKGDIAEGYSVSREKKESFPLTVTSAQKNPTAFYLCASYTRQGLFFGSGTQLSVL.

The V gene is TRBV12-1, the J gene TRBJ2-7; the table's D call, TRBD2, was not checked against the DNA. TRBV12-1 is a pseudogene locus. This CDR3 comprises 17 residues. The CDR3 region is CASSSPQGGTTHYEQYF. The CDR3 region has the DNA TGTGCCAGCAGCTCACCGCAGGGCGGGACGACCCACTACGAGCAGTACTTC.